This TCR beta chain emerged from a study of blood T cell repertoires in COVID-19. This CDR3 contains 13 residues. The V end was cut by 8 bases, the J end by 2 bases, with 12 bases between. Authors' data handling: Counts of nucleated cells, estimated from reference gene primer amplification, were obtained. Measured with immunoSEQ multiplex PCR; TCRdb has only the in-frame clones, and not every one. Clonal size and the V and J genes are those of that table, whereas D and trimming came from the DNA. The table records about 250,000 clones, roughly 85% of them present only once. Categorization into cohorts depended on clinical history that participants reported.

The source of this sequence is a woman between 50 and 59 years old with acute COVID-19. J is TRBJ2-5 and V is TRBV12-3 or TRBV12-4; a possible D gene is TRBD2 (5 bases). Sequencing used PBMCs or T cells enriched from blood (not recorded which). CDR3 amino acids: CASRTSFQETQYF. The CDR3 DNA sequence: TGTGCCAGCCGGACTTCGTTTCAAGAGACCCAGTACTTC.